These 14 T cell receptor beta chains were all obtained from the same sample, sequenced in a study of identical twins. TCRdb reprocessed the 5' RACE reads via MiXCR and lists one record per CDR3 protein. In the table there are 150,000 or so distinct CDR3 sequences, approximately 3.5% of which are singletons. The sample taken for sequencing was memory T cells sorted from blood. All receptors derive from a man between 18 and 35 years old in good health.

This clonotype was counted many times. This chain links TRBV20-1 with TRBJ2-3; D gene ambiguous. The V gene's germline CDR1 is DFQATT and CDR2 SNEGSKA (reference sequence). Trimming shortened V by 3 bases and J by 1 base, and 14 bases separated the two germline ends. The CDR3 covers 15 residues. DNA for the CDR3: TGCAGTGCTAGTAGTGGTACCCCAGGCACAGATACGCAGTATTTT. It translates to CSASSGTPGTDTQYF.

The J gene is TRBJ2-1, the V gene TRBV3-1; 10 bases align to TRBD2. Germline CDR1 and CDR2: LGHDT and YNNKEL (reference sequence). Trimming cost V 1 base and J 4 bases; bases outside gene matches: 4. The CDR3 runs to 16 residues. The CDR3 here is CASSQGLAGEYNEQFF. For the CDR3, the DNA is TGTGCCAGCAGCCAAGGCCTAGCGGGAGAATACAATGAGCAGTTCTTC.

This clonotype showed up just a few times. The chain combines TRBV7-8 with TRBJ2-1; D may correspond to TRBD1 or TRBD2 (5 bases each). V lost 3 bases to trimming and J lost 4 bases, with 10 bases between them. Germline values: CDR1 SGHVS, CDR2 FQNEAQ. The CDR3 has 14 amino acids. The CDR3: CASSFIGTYNEQFF. For the CDR3, the DNA is TGTGCCAGCAGCTTTATTGGGACGTACAATGAGCAGTTCTTC.

This clonotype appeared many times. This chain connects TRBV5-1 to TRBJ1-1; the D is unclear. Germline loops: CDR1 SGHRS, CDR2 YFSETQ. The CDR3 spans 14 residues. Trimming cost V 5 bases and J 4 bases, with 15 bases left between them. CDR3 sequence reads: CASRARLGGTEAFF. CDR3 sequence (DNA): TGCGCCAGCAGGGCTCGACTGGGAGGCACTGAAGCTTTCTTT.

This clonotype was seen only a few times. The CDR3 reads CASRLRSEAFF. DNA for the CDR3: TGTGCAAGTCGCTTAAGGTCTGAAGCTTTCTTT. J is TRBJ1-1 and V is TRBV12-2. TRBV12-2 is annotated as a pseudogene. The length of the CDR3 is 11 residues.

The CDR3 nucleotides read TGTGCCAGCAGCTTAGATCTAGCGGCCTACGAGCAGTACTTC. It yields the protein CASSLDLAAYEQYF. J is TRBJ2-7 and V is TRBV7-9; 7 bases are a match to TRBD2. Germline V gene data show CDR1 as SEHNR and CDR2 as FQNEAQ (reference sequence). The J segment lost 2 bases and the V segment lost 1 base, leaving 2 bases of the junction unmatched. This CDR3 region has 14 residues. Full variable domain (rest looked up from reference TRBV7-9 and TRBJ2-7): DTGVSQNPRHKITKRGQNVTFRCDPISEHNRLYWYRQTLGQGPEFLTYFQNEAQLEKSRLLSDRFSAERPKGSFSTLEIQRTEQGDSAMYLCASSLDLAAYEQYFGPGTRLTVT.

This clonotype was seen repeatedly, ten times or more. This sequence joins TRBV12-3 or TRBV12-4 and TRBJ2-1; D is undetermined. V shed 5 bases and J shed 5 bases, with 4 bases lying between them. The CDR3 extends over 11 amino acids. DNA of the CDR3: TGTGCCAGCAGTCCACACAATGAGCAGTTCTTC. It specifies CASSPHNEQFF.

This clonotype has ten or more counts. This chain uses TRBV12-3 or TRBV12-4 with TRBJ2-5, with TRBD1 matching over 7 bases. The CDR3 covers 15 residues. J was trimmed by 2 bases and V by 6 bases; bases with no gene match: 9. The CDR3 protein is CASSRLPGQQETQYF. In nucleotides, the CDR3 is TGTGCCAGCAGCCGACTCCCGGGACAGCAAGAGACCCAGTACTTC.

Remarks on this clonotype: A much larger clone differs by one base, so this may be a read error. The V and J genes are TRBV7-2 and TRBJ2-1; D may be TRBD2 (6 bases). Between the trimmed V and J ends, which lost 4 bases and 6 bases, there was a span of 16 bases. The length of the CDR3 is 15 residues. Per germline, CDR1 SGHTA and CDR2 FQGNSA. In nucleotides, the CDR3 is TGTGCCAGCAGCTCCGGACTATCAGTAGTCAATGAGCAGTTCTTC. Amino acids: CASSSGLSVVNEQFF.

This clonotype came up many times. V gene TRBV6-1 combines with J gene TRBJ1-5; D perhaps matches TRBD1 (6 bases). CDR3 size: 16 residues. The ends were cut back, 4 bases at V and 1 base at J, with 14 bases in the middle. Per the germline V gene, CDR1 is MNHNS and CDR2 is SASEGT. This chain's CDR3 is CASSGRGGVSNQPQHF. The DNA for the CDR3 is TGTGCCAGCAGTGGCCGGGGGGGCGTGAGCAATCAGCCCCAGCATTTT.

The sample holds many counts of this clonotype. The chain recombines TRBV5-1 with TRBJ1-4, with D hard to call. CDR1 SGHRS and CDR2 YFSETQ come from the germline V gene. The CDR3 is 14 residues long. V was cut by 2 bases and J by 8 bases, with 13 bases left in between. CDR3 in amino acids: CASSFGRGEEKLFF. CDR3 nucleotide sequence: TGCGCCAGCAGCTTTGGACGGGGAGAAGAAAAACTGTTTTTT.

This clonotype was counted at least ten times. The V call is TRBV12-3 or TRBV12-4, the J call TRBJ2-1, with D unresolved. The CDR3 totals 12 residues. V was trimmed by 5 bases and J by 9 bases, leaving 11 bases between them. CDR3 region: CASSRPYSEQFF. CDR3 DNA: TGTGCCAGCAGTCGCCCTTATAGTGAGCAGTTCTTC.

This clonotype was recorded many times. A read error may produce the germline difference seen at one junction end. The V call is TRBV5-1, the J call TRBJ1-1; unclear D gene. This CDR3 comprises 13 residues. Germline assignment: CDR1 SGHRS and CDR2 YFSETQ. The chain's CDR3 is CASSRELKTEAFF. The CDR3 coding sequence is TGCGCCAGCAGCCGCGAACTGAAGACTGAAGCTTTCTTT.

This clonotype was recorded many times. This chain links TRBV30 with TRBJ1-5; D is uncertain. From germline, CDR1 is GTSNPN and CDR2 SVGIG (reference sequence). Between the trimmed V and J ends, which lost 1 base and 5 bases, there was a span of 9 bases. This CDR3 contains 13 residues. CDR3 region: CAWSEHSHQPQHF. In DNA form, the CDR3 reads TGTGCCTGGAGTGAGCACAGTCATCAGCCCCAGCATTTT.